This passage covers 2 T cell receptor beta chains from one sample sequenced in a study of blood T cell repertoires in COVID-19. Using immunoSEQ multiplex PCR, the repertoire was profiled, and TCRdb retains in-frame clones only, with some absent. The table has tens of thousands of clones, roughly 73% seen once. The sequencing sample was made of peripheral blood. The receptors derive from a woman in her 70s with acute or convalescent COVID-19.

The chain uses TRBV12-3 or TRBV12-4 and TRBJ2-5; 8 positions agree with TRBD1. This CDR3 spans 13 amino acids. With V trimmed by 8 bases and J by 5 bases, 7 bases remained unmatched. CDR3 coding DNA: TGTGCCAGCGGCAGGGGGCCCTGGGAGACCCAGTACTTC. Protein product: CASGRGPWETQYF.

This clone has only one observation. V gene TRBV6-6 combines with J gene TRBJ1-6, with a possible D match to TRBD1 (6 bases). V lost 11 bases, J lost 5 bases, and 19 bases lay in between. This CDR3 is 15 amino acids long. Germline V CDR1 and CDR2: MNHNY, SVGAGI (reference sequence). The CDR3 coding sequence is TGTGCCCGCTGGGGCGGGGGCGGGGATAATTCACCCCTCCACTTT. Residues: CARWGGGGDNSPLHF.